The rows below give T cell receptor beta chains drawn from one sample of a study of blood T cell repertoires in COVID-19. TCRdb keeps only in-frame clones here, not all; method: immunoSEQ multiplex PCR. The sample lists roughly 200,000 clones, 88% seen once, with approximately 1.6% in the top ten. Sequencing was carried out using peripheral blood. These receptors originate from a man aged 70 or older with acute or convalescent COVID-19. CDR3s include the opening cysteine and the closing phenylalanine or tryptophan. The order of the fields is V gene, clone size, D gene, J gene, CDR3 DNA, CDR3 protein. A D gene is named only where the DNA matches it firmly. For some rows the clone size is stated as once, few or many, or as a class when expanded; others skip it.

TRBV21-1	few	.	TRBJ1-3	TGTGCCAGCAATAAACAGGCTGGAAACACCATATATTTT	CASNKQAGNTIYF
TRBV5-1	.	.	TRBJ2-7	TGCGCCAGCAGCTTGATAACAGGAACCTACGAGCAGTACTTC	CASSLITGTYEQYF
TRBV11-2	.	.	TRBJ1-5	TGTGCCAGCAGCTTAGATCCTCGGCAGCCCCAGCATTTT	CASSLDPRQPQHF
TRBV7-9	.	TRBD2	TRBJ2-3	TGTGCCAGCAGCTTAGCGGGAGGGCCGGCGGTAGATACGCAGTATTTT	CASSLAGGPAVDTQYF
TRBV10-1	.	TRBD2	TRBJ2-1	TGCGCCAGCAGAGGGTCGCGGCGGGAGGGCCGAGGTGAGCAGTTCTTC	CASRGSRREGRGEQFF
TRBV5-4	.	TRBD2	TRBJ2-3	TGTGCCAGCAGCTGGCCGGGACTAGCGGGAGCAGGCACAGATACGCAGTATTTT	CASSWPGLAGAGTDTQYF
TRBV6-2/TRBV6-3	.	.	TRBJ1-4	TGTGCCAGCAGTTATCCTCCTAATGAAAAACTGTTTTTT	CASSYPPNEKLFF
TRBV18	many	.	TRBJ1-1	TGTGCCAGCTCACCTAAGGCAGGGATCACTGAAGCTTTCTTT	CASSPKAGITEAFF
TRBV5-1	.	TRBD2	TRBJ2-3	TGCGCCAGCAGCACGACTAGCGGGGTGCCCACAGATACGCAGTATTTT	CASSTTSGVPTDTQYF
TRBV2	.	.	TRBJ1-5	TGTGCCAGCAATTCCGGGGTTAGCAATCAGCCCCAGCATTTT	CASNSGVSNQPQHF
TRBV7-9	.	.	TRBJ2-7	TGTGCCAGCAGCTCCCAGGGCCACGAGCAGTACTTC	CASSSQGHEQYF
TRBV3-1/TRBV3-2	.	TRBD2	TRBJ2-7	TGTGCCAGCAGCCAGGGACTAGCGGGGACCTACGAGCAGTACTTC	CASSQGLAGTYEQYF
TRBV11-3	.	TRBD1	TRBJ2-1	TGTGCCAGCAGCCACGGGACAGGGCCTGAGCAGTTCTTC	CASSHGTGPEQFF
TRBV7-2	.	TRBD1	TRBJ1-1	TGTGCCAGCAGCCCAAACCGCATGGGACAGGGAGCACCTGAAGCTTTCTTT	CASSPNRMGQGAPEAFF
TRBV7-9	.	TRBD2	TRBJ2-1	TGTGCCAGCAGCTTAGGGACTAGCGGGAAGAATGAGCAGTTCTTC	CASSLGTSGKNEQFF
TRBV5-8	.	TRBD1	TRBJ1-2	TGTGCCAGCAGCTGGACAGGGGGCGCGAACTATGGCTACACCTTC	CASSWTGGANYGYTF
TRBV5-1	.	.	TRBJ1-5	TGCGCCAGCAGTTTGCTGGGCGGGGGCAATCAGCCCCAGCATTTT	CASSLLGGGNQPQHF
TRBV9	.	TRBD2	TRBJ2-1	TGTGCCAGCAGCTTCGAAGCGGGAGGGCCCTACAATGAGCAGTTCTTC	CASSFEAGGPYNEQFF
TRBV29-1	.	.	TRBJ2-7	TGCAGCGTTGATGAGGGGGCCTACGAGCAGTACTTC	CSVDEGAYEQYF
TRBV12-2	.	.	TRBJ2-7	TGTGCAAGTCGCTTAGCGGGACTAGCGGCCTACGAGCAGTACTTC	CASRLAGLAAYEQYF
TRBV5-1	.	TRBD1	TRBJ2-2	TGCGCCAGCAGGAGGACAGGGACAAACACCGGGGAGCTGTTTTTT	CASRRTGTNTGELFF
TRBV6-5	.	TRBD1	TRBJ2-2	TGTGCCAGTAAACAGGGGTCAGTCACCGGGGAGCTGTTTTTT	CASKQGSVTGELFF
TRBV21-1	few	.	TRBJ2-2	TGTGCCAGCAGCAGTAGCGGGATTGGGACCGGGGAGCTGTTTTTT	CASSSSGIGTGELFF
TRBV6-5	.	TRBD2	TRBJ2-1	TGTGCCAGCACGTCTAGCGGGAGAAGTGAGCAGTTCTTC	CASTSSGRSEQFF
TRBV5-1	once	TRBD1	TRBJ2-5	TGCGCCAGCAGCTCAACAGGGGGCGCGTGGGAGACCCAGTACTTC	CASSSTGGAWETQYF
TRBV27	.	TRBD2	TRBJ2-7	TGTGCCAGCAGTCCCTTACTGACTAGCGGGTACGAGCAGTACTTC	CASSPLLTSGYEQYF
TRBV27	once	TRBD1	TRBJ2-7	TGTGCCAGCAGTTCCCTGACAGGGTCCCGCGAGCAGTACTTC	CASSSLTGSREQYF
TRBV18	.	TRBD2	TRBJ2-1	TGTGCCAGCTCACCACTTAGCGGGAGGGCCTCCTACAATGAGCAGTTCTTC	CASSPLSGRASYNEQFF
TRBV3-1/TRBV3-2	.	TRBD2	TRBJ2-7	TGTGCCAGCAGCCATCAGAAACTCGGGACTAGAGAGCAGTACTTC	CASSHQKLGTREQYF
TRBV6-5	.	TRBD1	TRBJ1-2	TGTGCCAGCATCGAACCGACAGGGCGAGGTGGCTACACCTTC	CASIEPTGRGGYTF
TRBV5-4	.	TRBD1	TRBJ1-1	TGTGCCAGCAGCGCTAAGACAGGGGTCAGGACTGAAGCTTTCTTT	CASSAKTGVRTEAFF
TRBV12-5	once	TRBD2	TRBJ2-1	TGTGCTAGTGGCCCATCATTCGAGACTAGCGGGAGCGATGAGCAGTTCTTC	CASGPSFETSGSDEQFF
TRBV24-1	.	.	TRBJ2-5	TGTGCCACCAGTGCACAGGGATCGGACCAAGAGACCCAGTACTTC	CATSAQGSDQETQYF
TRBV5-1	many	TRBD1	TRBJ2-7	TGCGCCAGCAGCTTGGAAGTGGGGACAGGGGTTTCCGAGCAGTACTTC	CASSLEVGTGVSEQYF
TRBV27	.	.	TRBJ1-2	TGTGCCACCATCGGGAGGGCGGACTATGGCTACACCTTC	CATIGRADYGYTF
TRBV5-1	.	TRBD1	TRBJ1-2	TGCGCCAGCAGCTTGGGACAGGGGGCAGTCTATGGCTACACCTTC	CASSLGQGAVYGYTF
TRBV5-1	once	.	TRBJ1-2	TGCGCCAGCAGCTTGGGAGGCGACCACTATGGCTACACCTTC	CASSLGGDHYGYTF
TRBV7-9	.	.	TRBJ1-2	TGTGCCAGCAGCATCCGGGAGGTTTACTATGGCTACACCTTC	CASSIREVYYGYTF
TRBV5-6	.	.	TRBJ1-4	TGTGCCAGCAGCTTGGTGACGGGTTCGAGGATAGAAAAACTGTTTTTT	CASSLVTGSRIEKLFF
TRBV7-9	.	TRBD1	TRBJ1-6	TGTGCCAGCAGCAGTGCCCGGGACAGAATCTCCTATAATTCACCCCTCCACTTT	CASSSARDRISYNSPLHF
TRBV3-1/TRBV3-2	.	TRBD2	TRBJ2-1	TGTGCCAGCAGCCTACTGGGACTAGCGGCCCATGAGCAGTTCTTC	CASSLLGLAAHEQFF
TRBV24-1	.	.	TRBJ1-2	TGTGCCACCAGTGAGGCGGCTGGTGGCTACACCTTC	CATSEAAGGYTF
TRBV28	.	.	TRBJ1-2	TGTGCCAGCAGTTTTGAGTCCTATGGCTACACCTTC	CASSFESYGYTF
TRBV12-5	.	.	TRBJ2-5	TGTGCTAGTGGTTTGGTAACAGGGCGGGGGGAGACCCAGTACTTC	CASGLVTGRGETQYF
TRBV6-6	once	.	TRBJ1-1	TGTGCCAGCAGCCCACAGGCTTTAGGCACTGAAGCTTTCTTT	CASSPQALGTEAFF
TRBV5-8	.	.	TRBJ1-2	TGTGCCAGCAGCTTGGCAGGGGTTGGTAGCTATGGCTACACCTTC	CASSLAGVGSYGYTF
TRBV2	many	.	TRBJ2-3	TGTGCCAGCAGCGGCCAGCTTGAGGGAACGCAGTATTTT	CASSGQLEGTQYF
TRBV4-3	once	.	TRBJ1-6	TGCGCCAGCAGCCAAGACCGGGGGTCACCCCTCCACTTT	CASSQDRGSPLHF
TRBV6-6	.	.	TRBJ1-1	TGTGCCGGCAACCGGGGTTTCGGCACTGAAGCTTTCTTT	CAGNRGFGTEAFF
TRBV2	.	.	TRBJ2-7	TGTGCCAGCAGTTCGTACGAGCAGTACTTC	CASSSYEQYF
TRBV3-1/TRBV3-2	.	.	TRBJ2-7	TGTGCCAGCAGCCAAGCCGCGTTGAGCGAGCAGTACTTC	CASSQAALSEQYF
TRBV3-1/TRBV3-2	.	TRBD1	TRBJ2-6	TGTGCCAGCAGCCCCCGTGGGACAGGAAGCTCTGGGGCCAACGTCCTGACTTTC	CASSPRGTGSSGANVLTF
TRBV11-1	.	TRBD1	TRBJ1-1	TGTGCCAGTAGACAGGGAACTGAAGCTTTCTTT	CASRQGTEAFF